The T cell receptor beta chain under discussion was sequenced for a study of T cell responses to AZD1222 COVID-19 vaccine. Repertoires were generated with immunoSEQ multiplex PCR, while TCRdb's copy carries only in-frame clones and drops some. The data show over 150,000 clones, around 88% seen once. Germline V gives CDR1 MNHNY, CDR2 SVGAGI (reference sequence). V dropped 5 bases and J dropped 6; count of bases not matched to a gene: 10. CDR3 length: 15 amino acids. The clonotype was recovered from an adult who received the AZD1222 COVID-19 vaccine. This chain uses TRBV6-6 with TRBJ2-7, with 10 bases aligning to TRBD1. The sample consisted of peripheral blood, taken 28 days after the second AZD1222 dose. The DNA of the CDR3 is TGTGCCAGCAGTAGGGAGGGACAGGGGTCGAGCGAGCAGTACTTC. Its translation: CASSREGQGSSEQYF.